Listed below are T cell receptor beta chains from one sample, sequenced in a study of T cells in Graves' hyperthyroidism and ophthalmopathy. In TCRdb, the multiplex PCR reads were re-called with MiXCR into one record per CDR3 protein. The data contain over 150,000 distinct CDR3 sequences, about a sixth of them singletons. Source material: blood. These receptors all stem from a woman aged 50 to 60 with Graves' hyperthyroidism. Both conserved end residues are part of each CDR3. Each record gives: CDR3 length, D gene, J gene, V gene, clone size, CDR3 DNA, CDR3 protein. A D gene is named only where the DNA matches it firmly. Rows may omit the clone size; those that give it use once, few, many or a size class.

len: 16
d_gene: -
j_gene: TRBJ1-1
v_gene: TRBV11-3
abundance: -
CDR3nt: TGTGCCAGCAGCCCTGGGTTATTCGTGGGGGACACTGAAGCTTTCTTT
CDR3aa: CASSPGLFVGDTEAFF

len: 14
d_gene: -
j_gene: TRBJ2-7
v_gene: TRBV19
abundance: few
CDR3nt: TGTGCCAGTAGTAGAGCGGTGGGGTTCTACGAGCAGTACTTC
CDR3aa: CASSRAVGFYEQYF

len: 17
d_gene: -
j_gene: TRBJ2-2
v_gene: TRBV7-3
abundance: -
CDR3nt: TGTGCCAGCAGCTTAAGAATTCAGGGGTCTACCACCGGGGAGCTGTTTTTT
CDR3aa: CASSLRIQGSTTGELFF

len: 17
d_gene: -
j_gene: TRBJ2-6
v_gene: TRBV7-3
abundance: -
CDR3nt: TGTGCCAGCAGCATAAACGCGGGCGGGGCTGGGGCCAACGTCCTGACTTTC
CDR3aa: CASSINAGGAGANVLTF

len: 17
d_gene: TRBD2
j_gene: TRBJ2-1
v_gene: TRBV19
abundance: few
CDR3nt: TGTGCCAGCCAAAGCAGACCCCTATCTGGCGGGAGCTATGAGCAGTTCTTC
CDR3aa: CASQSRPLSGGSYEQFF

len: 14
d_gene: -
j_gene: TRBJ1-4
v_gene: TRBV7-2
abundance: many
CDR3nt: TGTGCCAGCAGCTCACGGACGAGGGCCGAAAAACTGTTTTTT
CDR3aa: CASSSRTRAEKLFF

len: 14
d_gene: -
j_gene: TRBJ1-2
v_gene: TRBV18
abundance: many
CDR3nt: TGTGCCAGCTCACCACCGGCTCCGAGCTATGGCTACACCTTC
CDR3aa: CASSPPAPSYGYTF

len: 15
d_gene: TRBD2
j_gene: TRBJ2-3
v_gene: TRBV6-1
abundance: many
CDR3nt: TGTGCCAGCAGAACGAGCGGGAGGGACGCAGATACGCAGTATTTT
CDR3aa: CASRTSGRDADTQYF

len: 15
d_gene: -
j_gene: TRBJ2-1
v_gene: TRBV3-1
abundance: -
CDR3nt: TGTGCCAGCAGCCAAACGGGACAAAGTAACAATGAGCAGTTCTTC
CDR3aa: CASSQTGQSNNEQFF

len: 13
d_gene: -
j_gene: TRBJ2-1
v_gene: TRBV19
abundance: few
CDR3nt: TGTGCCAGTAGTCCCCCGGCCTACAATGAGCAGTTCTTC
CDR3aa: CASSPPAYNEQFF

len: 13
d_gene: TRBD1
j_gene: TRBJ2-7
v_gene: TRBV6-5
abundance: many
CDR3nt: TGTGCCAGCAGTTATAACAGGGGCTACGAGCAGTACTTC
CDR3aa: CASSYNRGYEQYF

len: 14
d_gene: -
j_gene: TRBJ2-7
v_gene: TRBV6-6
abundance: many
CDR3nt: TGTGCCAGCAGTTACTGGGGAATCACCTACGAGCAGTACTTC
CDR3aa: CASSYWGITYEQYF

len: 13
d_gene: -
j_gene: TRBJ2-7
v_gene: TRBV28
abundance: few
CDR3nt: TGTGCCAGCAGTCCAGGACGAGGATACGAGCAGTACTTC
CDR3aa: CASSPGRGYEQYF

len: 13
d_gene: -
j_gene: TRBJ1-2
v_gene: TRBV28
abundance: many
CDR3nt: TGTGCCAGCAGTTTGACGGCGGCCTATGGCTACACCTTC
CDR3aa: CASSLTAAYGYTF

len: 15
d_gene: -
j_gene: TRBJ1-4
v_gene: TRBV28
abundance: -
CDR3nt: TGTGCCAGCAGACGACGGACAAGCGTAAATGAAAAACTGTTTTTT
CDR3aa: CASRRRTSVNEKLFF

len: 13
d_gene: -
j_gene: TRBJ2-1
v_gene: TRBV20-1
abundance: few
CDR3nt: TGCAGTGCTAGGGGGCCCAACTACAATGAGCAGTTCTTC
CDR3aa: CSARGPNYNEQFF

len: 15
d_gene: -
j_gene: TRBJ2-1
v_gene: TRBV29-1
abundance: many
CDR3nt: TGCAGCGTTCCTCGGGCGGGACCCTCCTACAATGAGCAGTTCTTC
CDR3aa: CSVPRAGPSYNEQFF

len: 13
d_gene: TRBD1
j_gene: TRBJ2-7
v_gene: TRBV27
abundance: many
CDR3nt: TGTGCCAGCAGTCCCGGGACAGACTACGAGCAGTACTTC
CDR3aa: CASSPGTDYEQYF

len: 16
d_gene: -
j_gene: TRBJ2-7
v_gene: TRBV24-1
abundance: many
CDR3nt: TGTGCCACCAGTGATTCGATCTCAGGGTTCGGTTACGAGCAGTACTTC
CDR3aa: CATSDSISGFGYEQYF

len: 14
d_gene: -
j_gene: TRBJ1-1
v_gene: TRBV12-3/TRBV12-4
abundance: many
CDR3nt: TGTGCCAGCAGTCCGCAAGGGGTGAACACTGAAGCTTTCTTT
CDR3aa: CASSPQGVNTEAFF

len: 13
d_gene: -
j_gene: TRBJ2-1
v_gene: TRBV10-3
abundance: -
CDR3nt: TGTGCCATCAGTGAGTCGGAGGCCCGTGAGCAGTTCTTC
CDR3aa: CAISESEAREQFF

len: 17
d_gene: -
j_gene: TRBJ1-2
v_gene: TRBV11-2
abundance: few
CDR3nt: TGTGCCAGCAGCTCCCCCAATCCGGGGTGGGGGTCAGGTGGCTACACCTTC
CDR3aa: CASSSPNPGWGSGGYTF

len: 15
d_gene: TRBD2
j_gene: TRBJ2-3
v_gene: TRBV28
abundance: many
CDR3nt: TGTGCCAGCAGTTTCCGGCTAGCGGGAACAGATACGCAGTATTTT
CDR3aa: CASSFRLAGTDTQYF

len: 17
d_gene: TRBD2
j_gene: TRBJ2-2
v_gene: TRBV6-5
abundance: -
CDR3nt: TGTGCCAGCAGTTACACAGGACTAGCGGGAGCGGTCGGGGAGCTGTTTTTT
CDR3aa: CASSYTGLAGAVGELFF

len: 15
d_gene: TRBD1
j_gene: TRBJ2-1
v_gene: TRBV5-1
abundance: many
CDR3nt: TGCGCCAGCAGCTTGGCGAAGCAGGGGGTTAATGAGCAGTTCTTC
CDR3aa: CASSLAKQGVNEQFF

len: 14
d_gene: -
j_gene: TRBJ2-3
v_gene: TRBV9
abundance: -
CDR3nt: TGTGCCAGCAGCGTAGGTTCGGTGTCAGATACGCAGTATTTT
CDR3aa: CASSVGSVSDTQYF

len: 15
d_gene: -
j_gene: TRBJ1-3
v_gene: TRBV5-1
abundance: few
CDR3nt: TGCGCCAGCAGCTTGATGGCCTTCTCTGGAAACACCATATATTTT
CDR3aa: CASSLMAFSGNTIYF

len: 16
d_gene: TRBD1
j_gene: TRBJ2-2
v_gene: TRBV3-1
abundance: many
CDR3nt: TGTGCCAGCAGCCTAAGGACAGGGGGGAACACCGGGGAGCTGTTTTTT
CDR3aa: CASSLRTGGNTGELFF

len: 12
d_gene: -
j_gene: TRBJ2-7
v_gene: TRBV24-1
abundance: -
CDR3nt: TGTGCCACCAGTGCCAGGGGATACGAGCAGTACTTC
CDR3aa: CATSARGYEQYF

len: 16
d_gene: TRBD1
j_gene: TRBJ2-3
v_gene: TRBV11-2
abundance: -
CDR3nt: TGTGCCAGCAGCTTGTCAGGGGGCGTAGGCACAGATACGCAGTATTTT
CDR3aa: CASSLSGGVGTDTQYF